These 14 T cell receptor beta chains came from one sample sequenced in a study of cytomegalovirus exposure and HLA in healthy donors. Primers included in the PCR were 60 Vbeta and 13 Jbeta primers. The table came from immunoSEQ multiplex PCR; TCRdb's copy has only in-frame clones and leaves some out. The table has over 150,000 clones, 75% to 80% seen once. The sequencing input was PBMCs. Receptor source: a woman between 40 and 55 years old in good health and CMV-seropositive.

The chain carries TRBV19 and TRBJ1-2; D may be TRBD1 (5 bases). Germline V gene data show CDR1 as LNHDA and CDR2 as SQIVND (reference sequence). V was clipped by 7 bases and J by 6 bases, with 18 bases between them. CDR3 length: 14 amino acids. This CDR3 reads CASKNQRGMDGYTF. The CDR3 bases are TGTGCCAGTAAAAATCAGCGGGGGATGGATGGCTACACCTTC.

There are a few counts of this clone. This chain joins TRBV19 and TRBJ2-7; 11 positions match TRBD2. V was clipped by 0 bases and J by 4 bases; unmatched bases: 2. Germline V CDR1 and CDR2: LNHDA, SQIVND (reference sequence). The CDR3 has 15 residues. CDR3 region: CASSIDGTSGYEQYF. The CDR3 bases are TGTGCCAGTAGTATAGATGGGACTAGCGGATACGAGCAGTACTTC.

The chain has TRBV6-6 and TRBJ2-3; TRBD2 might be the D (6 bases). Trimming shortened V by 6 bases and J by 2 bases, and 12 bases separated the two germline ends. This CDR3 has 14 residues. CDR1 and CDR2 from the germline V gene are MNHNY and SVGAGI (reference sequence). The CDR3: CASRVGLYTDTQYF. DNA of the CDR3: TGTGCCAGCAGGGTGGGACTTTACACAGATACGCAGTATTTT.

In this sample, this clone turned up a few times. V is TRBV29-1 and J is TRBJ2-5; TRBD1 matches 8 bases. Germline CDR1 SQVTM, CDR2 ANQGSEA. V was pared by 7 bases and J by 5 bases, with 9 bases of the junction left unmatched. The CDR3 is made up of 13 amino acids. This CDR3 is CSGRQGPGETQYF. The CDR3 region has the DNA TGCAGCGGCCGACAGGGGCCGGGGGAGACCCAGTACTTC.

The J gene is TRBJ2-5, the V gene TRBV11-2; 10 bases fit TRBD2. Looked up from germline, CDR1 is SGHAT and CDR2 is FQNNGV. The CDR3 covers 15 residues. Trimming at V came to 4 bases and at J to 4 bases, leaving 6 bases not matched to a gene. CDR3 DNA sequence: TGTGCCAGCAGCTCGCTAGCGGGGGCCCCAGAGACCCAGTACTTC. It codes for CASSSLAGAPETQYF.

V and J are TRBV29-1 and TRBJ2-1; 8 bases are shared with TRBD2. CDR3 length: 14 amino acids. Germline-derived CDR1 and CDR2 are SQVTM and ANQGSEA. Trimming cost V 3 bases and J 8 bases; bases outside gene matches: 9. CDR3 residues: CSVEKSGGQDEQFF. CDR3 DNA: TGCAGCGTTGAGAAGTCGGGGGGGCAAGATGAGCAGTTCTTC.

J is TRBJ1-1 and V is TRBV7-9; D is unclear. The germline V gene encodes CDR1 SEHNR and CDR2 FQNEAQ (reference sequence). The V end lost 1 base, the J end lost 0 bases, and 6 bases lay between the germline ends. The CDR3 sequence is 14 residues long. CDR3 sequence: CASSLGDMNTEAFF. The CDR3 DNA is TGTGCCAGCAGCTTAGGAGATATGAACACTGAAGCTTTCTTT.

The rearrangement joins TRBV10-1 to TRBJ1-1, with TRBD1 matching 8 bases. Germline V gene lookup returns CDR1 WNHNN and CDR2 SYGVQD (reference sequence). V was pared by 4 bases and J by 13 bases, with 11 bases of the junction left unmatched. This CDR3 contains 13 residues. CDR3 in amino acids: CASSAARQGNFFF. The CDR3, as DNA: TGCGCCAGCAGTGCGGCTAGACAGGGGAATTTTTTCTTT.

This chain links TRBV10-3 with TRBJ1-2; TRBD1 agrees at 8 bases. V lost 7 bases, J lost 5 bases, and 12 bases stayed unmatched. This CDR3 is built from 15 residues. Germline CDR1 ENHRY, CDR2 SYGVKD. The chain's CDR3 is CAINPGQAAGYGYTF. The CDR3 DNA reads as TGTGCCATCAACCCGGGACAGGCGGCGGGGTATGGCTACACCTTC.

This rearrangement joins TRBV2 to TRBJ1-3; 10 nucleotides agree with TRBD1. Germline loops: CDR1 SNHLY, CDR2 FYNNEI. The ends lost 5 bases at V and 1 base at J; junction bases unmatched: 11. The CDR3 is 18 residues long. CDR3 sequence: CASSTPRDRGSSGNTIYF. CDR3 in DNA: TGTGCCAGCAGTACTCCAAGGGACAGGGGATCTTCTGGAAACACCATATATTTT.

On this clone: Other DNA sequences in this specimen translate into the identical CDR3. The chain couples TRBV18 to TRBJ1-2; 9 nucleotides line up with TRBD1. Trimming at V came to 4 bases and at J to 3 bases, leaving 6 bases not matched to a gene. There are 15 residues in the CDR3. Germline V CDR1 and CDR2: KGHSH, LQKENI. The CDR3 DNA reads TGTGCCAGCTCACAACCGGGACAGGGAGACTATGGCTACACCTTC. Translation: CASSQPGQGDYGYTF.

The chain couples TRBV29-1 to TRBJ2-3; 9 bases line up with TRBD2. The CDR3 loop spans 15 amino acids. Germline trimming cut 0 bases from V and 7 bases from J; bases unmatched to any gene: 8. Germline assignment: CDR1 SQVTM and CDR2 ANQGSEA. The CDR3 here is CSVEEKAGGSNTQYF. CDR3 DNA sequence: TGCAGCGTTGAAGAGAAAGCGGGAGGATCGAATACGCAGTATTTT.

The genes are TRBV7-8 and TRBJ2-2; maybe TRBD2 (6 bases). CDR3 length: 14 residues. The V end lost 7 bases, the J end lost 1 base, and 10 bases lay between the germline ends. In germline, CDR1 is SGHVS, CDR2 FQNEAQ. CDR3 coding DNA: TGTGCCAGCACCCCCGGGGGGAACACCGGGGAGCTGTTTTTT. It translates to CASTPGGNTGELFF.

The chain combines TRBV2 with TRBJ2-1; 7 bases map to TRBD1. V shed 7 bases, J shed 3 bases, and the junction held 9 bases outside the gene matches. The CDR3 loop spans 15 amino acids. Germline CDR1 SNHLY, CDR2 FYNNEI. Here the CDR3 reads CASTQGTDLYNEQFF. CDR3 coding DNA: TGTGCCAGCACCCAGGGGACAGATCTCTACAATGAGCAGTTCTTC.